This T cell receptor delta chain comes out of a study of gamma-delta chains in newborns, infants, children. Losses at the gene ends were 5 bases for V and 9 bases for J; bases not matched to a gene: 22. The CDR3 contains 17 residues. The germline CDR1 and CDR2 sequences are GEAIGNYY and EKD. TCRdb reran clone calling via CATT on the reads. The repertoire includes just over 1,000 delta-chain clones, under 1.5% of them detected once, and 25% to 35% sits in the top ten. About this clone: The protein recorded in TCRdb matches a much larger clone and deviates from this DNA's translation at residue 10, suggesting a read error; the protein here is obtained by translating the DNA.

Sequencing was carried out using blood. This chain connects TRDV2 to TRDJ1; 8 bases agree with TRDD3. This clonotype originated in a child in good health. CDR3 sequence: CACGGLYWGGPRGELIF. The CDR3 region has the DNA TGTGCCTGTGGCGGACTATACTGGGGGGGCCCCCGGGGGGAACTCATCTTT.